A single sample gave rise to the 19 T cell receptor beta chains below, sequenced in a study of T cells in Graves' hyperthyroidism and ophthalmopathy. Using RNA transcripts as the source, TCR beta CDR3 regions were amplified. HTBI primers drove first-round RT-PCR of the TCR CDR3. Each CDR3 protein gets one entry after TCRdb re-called the multiplex PCR reads with MiXCR. The sample has about 210,000 distinct CDR3 sequences; over 15% are singletons. Sequencing input: blood. These receptors were taken from a man aged 50-60 years with Graves' hyperthyroidism.

This clonotype was counted many times. This sequence joins TRBV11-2 and TRBJ2-5; weak D call: TRBD1 (5 bases). V was trimmed by 0 bases and J by 10 bases, leaving 6 bases between them. Germline lookup yields CDR1 SGHAT and CDR2 FQNNGV. CDR3 length equals 11 residues. The CDR3 spells CASSLDRGQYF. The CDR3 nucleotides are TGTGCCAGCAGCTTAGATAGGGGCCAGTACTTC.

This clonotype was observed at least ten times. The chain has TRBV5-1 and TRBJ2-3; a possible D gene is TRBD1 (6 bases). Per the germline V gene, CDR1 is SGHRS and CDR2 is YFSETQ. CDR3 length: 15 amino acids. V lost 0 bases, J lost 6 bases, and 14 bases lay in between. The CDR3 is CASSLAGQIPDTQYF. The DNA for the CDR3 is TGCGCCAGCAGCTTGGCTGGACAGATACCGGATACGCAGTATTTT.

This clonotype has a handful of counts. The chain links TRBV28 to TRBJ1-5; D is possibly TRBD1 (5 bases). V lost 1 base and J 4 bases, leaving 11 bases between the germline ends. Germline V gives CDR1 MDHEN, CDR2 SYDVKM. This CDR3 spans 15 amino acids. The CDR3 loop is CASSLYGRENQPQHF. CDR3 nucleotide sequence: TGTGCCAGCAGTTTATACGGCAGGGAAAATCAGCCCCAGCATTTT.

Concerning this clonotype itself: Since a much larger clone is just one base distant, this may be a read error. The J gene is TRBJ2-1, the V gene TRBV11-2; D is uncertain. The CDR3 runs to 13 residues. Germline CDR1 and CDR2: SGHAT and FQNNGV. In DNA form, the CDR3 reads TGTGCCAGCAGCTCTTATACGTACAATGAGCAGCTCTTC. This translates into CASSSYTYNEQLF.

This clonotype showed up many times. V is TRBV20-1 and J is TRBJ2-7, with D unresolved. V was pared by 1 base and J by 4 bases, with 8 bases between. This CDR3 is 12 amino acids long. Germline CDR1 reads DFQATT; CDR2 reads SNEGSKA (reference sequence). CDR3 sequence (DNA): TGCAGTGCTAGAGTAGCTCAGTACGAGCAGTACTTC. Amino acid sequence: CSARVAQYEQYF.

In its sample, this clonotype was seen a few times. The chain joins TRBV5-6 to TRBJ2-5; 10 nucleotides agree with TRBD2. This CDR3 spans 14 amino acids. J lost 7 bases, V lost 4 bases, and 7 bases had no gene match. CDR1 and CDR2 (germline): SGHDT, YYEEEE. The CDR3 reads CASSPSGSGGTQYF. CDR3 nucleotides: TGTGCCAGCAGCCCTAGCGGGAGCGGGGGGACCCAGTACTTC.

A few counts support this clonotype. The rearrangement links TRBV5-1 to TRBJ1-2; 8 bases are shared with TRBD1. Germline V CDR1 and CDR2: SGHRS, YFSETQ. V gave up 4 bases and J gave up 4 bases; unmatched junction bases: 9. The CDR3 is 15 residues long. The CDR3 DNA reads as TGCGCCAGCAGCCCCGACAGGGGAGAGTTCTATGGCTACACCTTC. Amino acid sequence: CASSPDRGEFYGYTF.

This clonotype was picked up many times. CDR3 bases: TGTGCCAGCAGTCCCCGAAGGCAGGGAAACGAGCAGTACTTC. It specifies CASSPRRQGNEQYF. V gene TRBV7-8 combines with J gene TRBJ2-7, with a weak D call TRBD1 (5 bases). The CDR3 spans 14 residues. V lost 6 bases, J lost 5 bases, and 17 bases lay in between. Per germline, CDR1 SGHVS and CDR2 FQNEAQ.

The chain employs TRBV20-1 and TRBJ2-3; 11 nucleotides align to TRBD2. CDR3 length: 16 residues. Germline V gives CDR1 DFQATT, CDR2 SNEGSKA (reference sequence). The V gene end was trimmed by 3 bases and the J gene end by 1 base; junction bases not matched to a gene: 6. The CDR3: CSASGLLAGGTDTQYF. In DNA, the CDR3 is TGCAGTGCTAGCGGGTTACTAGCGGGAGGCACAGATACGCAGTATTTT.

This clonotype was observed at least ten times. The chain couples TRBV5-5 to TRBJ2-3; D ambiguous. Germline CDR1 reads SGHKS; CDR2 reads YYEKEE (reference sequence). This CDR3 comprises 12 residues. The V gene lost 6 bases and the J gene lost 5 bases, with 10 bases spanning the gap. In DNA form, the CDR3 reads TGTGCCAGCAACTCGTTTGGAGATACGCAGTATTTT. This translates into CASNSFGDTQYF.

This clonotype has just a few counts. J is TRBJ2-1 and V is TRBV19; 10 nucleotides align to TRBD2. Germline V CDR1 and CDR2: LNHDA, SQIVND (reference sequence). The CDR3 covers 15 residues. The V segment lost 4 bases and the J segment 6 bases; nucleotides outside the gene matches: 6. The CDR3 loop is CASSTIAGGSNEQFF. CDR3 in DNA: TGTGCCAGTAGTACCATAGCGGGAGGTAGCAATGAGCAGTTCTTC. Together with reference TRBV19 and TRBJ2-1, the CDR3 gives the full variable domain: DGGITQSPKYLFRKEGQNVTLSCEQNLNHDAMYWYRQDPGQGLRLIYYSQIVNDFQKGDIAEGYSVSREKKESFPLTVTSAQKNPTAFYLCASSTIAGGSNEQFFGPGTRLTVL.

Ten or more counts support this clonotype. V is TRBV15 and J is TRBJ2-5, with 11 bases aligning to TRBD2. CDR1 and CDR2 from the germline V gene are LNHNV and YYDKDF (reference sequence). This CDR3 contains 18 residues. J was trimmed by 1 base and V by 1 base; bases with no gene match: 8. CDR3 in DNA: TGTGCCACCAGCAGAGGATCTGAGACTAGCGGGACCCAAGAGACCCAGTACTTC. It encodes CATSRGSETSGTQETQYF.

This chain connects TRBV18 to TRBJ1-4; a possible D gene is TRBD1 (5 bases). From germline, CDR1 is KGHSH and CDR2 LQKENI. This CDR3 contains 17 residues. Trimming took 3 bases from V and 0 from J, leaving 14 bases between them. The CDR3 loop is CASSPDLGLTTNEKLFF. In nucleotides, the CDR3 is TGTGCCAGCTCACCCGATCTGGGACTTACAACTAATGAAAAACTGTTTTTT.

The chain is built from TRBV9 and TRBJ2-2, with D hard to call. The CDR3 contains 13 residues. V lost 0 bases to trimming and J lost 6 bases, with 6 bases between them. Germline V gene data show CDR1 as SGDLS and CDR2 as YYNGEE. The CDR3 region has the DNA TGTGCCAGCAGCGTAGTGTCCCCCGGGGAGCTGTTTTTT. Its protein product is CASSVVSPGELFF. Full variable domain (missing parts from reference TRBV9 and TRBJ2-2): DSGVTQTPKHLITATGQRVTLRCSPRSGDLSVYWYQQSLDQGLQFLIQYYNGEERAKGNILERFSAQQFPDLHSELNLSSLELGDSALYFCASSVVSPGELFFGEGSRLTVL.

As concerns this clonotype: This may stem from a read error, because a much larger clone lies one nucleotide away. The V and J genes are TRBV7-9 and TRBJ1-1; the D is unclear. Germline V CDR1 and CDR2: SEHNR, FQNEAQ (reference sequence). This CDR3 region has 12 residues. The CDR3 DNA sequence: TGTGCGCTTGGCCCTCGGGGCACTGAAGCTTTCTTT. It encodes CALGPRGTEAFF.

This clonotype was counted ten times or more. This chain uses TRBV7-6 with TRBJ1-1, with D perhaps TRBD1 (6 bases). Trimming shortened V by 5 bases and J by 2 bases, and 9 bases separated the two germline ends. CDR1 and CDR2 from the germline V gene are SGHVS and FNYEAQ. The CDR3 is 13 residues long. The CDR3 spells CASSRDTNTEAFF. The CDR3 nucleotides read TGTGCCAGCAGCAGGGACACCAACACTGAAGCTTTCTTT.

This clonotype came up many times. The chain recombines TRBV11-2 with TRBJ2-1; TRBD2 agrees at 9 bases. The CDR3 totals 16 residues. Unmatched junction bases numbered 9, after V lost 5 bases and J lost 4 bases. The germline CDR1 and CDR2 sequences are SGHAT and FQNNGV. Written as DNA, the CDR3 is TGTGCCAGCAGCACGTATAGCGGGAGCCTATACAATGAGCAGTTCTTC. It specifies CASSTYSGSLYNEQFF.

The chain employs TRBV20-1 and TRBJ2-1, with 7 bases fitting TRBD1. V was pared by 3 bases and J by 2 bases, with 7 bases of the junction left unmatched. In germline, CDR1 is DFQATT, CDR2 SNEGSKA (reference sequence). This CDR3 has 15 residues. CDR3: CSARSTGVPYNEQFF. CDR3 nucleotide sequence: TGCAGTGCTAGGTCCACAGGGGTCCCCTACAATGAGCAGTTCTTC.

This chain links TRBV4-2 with TRBJ1-1, with unresolved D. The V end lost 1 base, the J end lost 5 bases, and 11 bases lay between the germline ends. Germline V lookup: CDR1 LGHNA, CDR2 YNFKEQ. CDR3 length: 14 amino acids. The CDR3 nucleotides read TGTGCCAGCAGCCAAGGGAGCGGGGAAACTGAAGCTTTCTTT. It encodes CASSQGSGETEAFF.